This TCR beta chain was recovered during a study of memory B cells and T cells in multiple sclerosis. CFSE-dim autoproliferating and CFSE-high non-proliferating T cells from unstimulated culture were sequenced separately. Cultures began with 45 million to 60 million CFSE-labeled PBMCs, unstimulated for more than 6 days, with replicate wells pooled. Without exogenous stimuli, around 0.55 uM CFSE-labeled PBMCs were cultured serum-free. The V end lost 6 bases, the J end lost 2 bases, and 14 bases lay between the germline ends. From germline, CDR1 is LNHDA and CDR2 SQIVND (reference sequence). This CDR3 is built from 15 residues. Libraries were prepared by immunoSEQ multiplex PCR; TCRdb keeps only in-frame clonotypes and omits some of them. The sample has approximately 47,000 clones; around 79% are singletons. This clone was seen once. Its matching antigen is unknown.

Sample: PBMCs from blood kept in culture. The V and J genes are TRBV19 and TRBJ1-5; a possible D gene is TRBD1 (5 bases). The TCR originated in a human donor with multiple sclerosis. CDR3 coding DNA: TGTGCCAGTAGAGCTGGGGGTTGGGGCAATCAGCCCCAGCATTTT. Protein product: CASRAGGWGNQPQHF.